This passage covers 17 T cell receptor beta chains from one sample sequenced in a study of PD-1 blockade in classical Hodgkin lymphoma. Time point in this sample: newly diagnosed, previously untreated cHL patient sample. The CD4+ T cells used were purified from thawed PBMCs through magnetic negative selection. The assay was immunoSEQ multiplex PCR, and TCRdb's table has in-frame clones only and misses some. The table records some 28,000 clones, 70% to 90% of them present only once. What was sequenced was CD4+ T cells from blood. The receptors come from a human donor with classical Hodgkin lymphoma.

V usage is TRBV5-4 and J usage is TRBJ2-7; TRBD2 aligns across 9 bases. There are 15 residues in the CDR3. Germline V gives CDR1 SGHNT, CDR2 YYREEE (reference sequence). V dropped 0 bases and J dropped 6; count of bases not matched to a gene: 7. Here the CDR3 reads CASSLDIAGGPEQYF. CDR3 sequence (DNA): TGTGCCAGCAGCTTGGATATTGCGGGAGGGCCCGAGCAGTACTTC.

The rearrangement joins TRBV11-2 to TRBJ1-5; 9 nucleotides match TRBD1. V shed 5 bases, J shed 4 bases, and the junction held 6 bases outside the gene matches. There are 15 residues in the CDR3. CDR1 and CDR2 from the germline V gene are SGHAT and FQNNGV. Here the CDR3 reads CASSQQGQGNQPQHF. CDR3 coding DNA: TGTGCCAGCAGCCAGCAGGGACAGGGAAATCAGCCCCAGCATTTT.

This chain uses TRBV5-8 with TRBJ1-5; D gene uncertain. The length of the CDR3 is 13 residues. Deletions cut 6 bases from V and 8 bases from J, with 15 bases between. Germline loops: CDR1 SGHTS, CDR2 YDEGEE. In nucleotides, the CDR3 is TGTGCCAGCACCTCGGAGCTCGAGAAGCCCCAGCATTTT. Protein product: CASTSELEKPQHF.

This clone was detected a few times. This rearrangement joins TRBV7-2 to TRBJ1-2, with D hard to call. Germline CDR1 is SGHTA and CDR2 is FQGNSA. The germline V and J ends were trimmed by 3 bases and 8 bases, with 10 bases remaining between them. The CDR3 totals 12 residues. CDR3 sequence: CASSFVEGGYTF. CDR3 coding DNA: TGTGCCAGCAGCTTCGTTGAGGGCGGCTACACCTTC.

The J gene is TRBJ2-3, the V gene TRBV18; possibly TRBD1 or TRBD2 for D (5 bases each). This CDR3 spans 16 amino acids. The germline gives CDR1 KGHSH, CDR2 LQKENI. Trimming stripped 3 bases from V and 7 bases from J, with 20 bases between. The CDR3 protein is CASSPPGGPGTNTQYF. CDR3 bases: TGTGCCAGCTCACCTCCTGGCGGGCCAGGGACGAATACGCAGTATTTT. The full variable domain, completed using reference TRBV18 and TRBJ2-3, is NAGVMQNPRHLVRRRGQEARLRCSPMKGHSHVYWYRQLPEEGLKFMVYLQKENIIDESGMPKERFSAEFPKEGPSILRIQQVVRGDSAAYFCASSPPGGPGTNTQYFGPGTRLTVL.

The chain carries TRBV11-2 and TRBJ2-2; maybe TRBD2 (6 bases). The CDR3 has 16 amino acids. Per germline, CDR1 SGHAT and CDR2 FQNNGV. The V and J ends lost 4 bases and 5 bases respectively, with 17 bases between them. The CDR3 bases are TGTGCCAGCAGCTCCTCATCCGGAGGGGTGACCGGGGAGCTGTTTTTT. Its protein product is CASSSSSGGVTGELFF.

The V call is TRBV30, the J call TRBJ1-5, with D maybe TRBD1 (6 bases). Germline CDR1 reads GTSNPN; CDR2 reads SVGIG (reference sequence). CDR3 length equals 13 residues. Trimming shortened V by 0 bases and J by 7 bases, and 10 bases separated the two germline ends. The CDR3 spells CAWSVQGLQPQHF. The CDR3 bases are TGTGCCTGGAGTGTACAGGGACTCCAGCCCCAGCATTTT.

This chain connects TRBV25-1 to TRBJ2-1; maybe TRBD1 (6 bases). CDR3 size: 15 residues. CDR1 and CDR2 (germline): MGHDK, SYGVNS. The V and J ends lost 4 bases and 3 bases respectively, with 13 bases between them. CDR3 DNA sequence: TGTGCCAGCAGTGGAGGGGACACAAACTACAATGAGCAGTTCTTC. It yields the protein CASSGGDTNYNEQFF.

This clone was seen a few times. The chain employs TRBV5-1 and TRBJ2-4; TRBD2 matches at 13 bases. Germline V CDR1 and CDR2: SGHRS, YFSETQ. CDR3 length equals 14 residues. J was trimmed by 10 bases and V by 3 bases; bases with no gene match: 4. The CDR3 DNA reads TGCGCCAGCAGCTACGGGACTAGCGGGACGATTCAGTACTTC. Its translation is CASSYGTSGTIQYF. Full variable domain (outside the CDR3, taken from reference TRBV5-1 and TRBJ2-4): KAGVTQTPRYLIKTRGQQVTLSCSPISGHRSVSWYQQTPGQGLQFLFEYFSETQRNKGNFPGRFSGRQFSNSRSEMNVSTLELGDSALYLCASSYGTSGTIQYFGAGTRLSVL.

This rearrangement joins TRBV7-8 to TRBJ2-1, with 8 bases matching TRBD1. This CDR3 region has 15 residues. V shed 5 bases, J shed 7 bases, and the junction held 10 bases outside the gene matches. Germline assignment: CDR1 SGHVS and CDR2 FQNEAQ. As DNA, the CDR3 is TGTGCCAGCAGCACGGGGGCAGGGGGCATGAATGAGCAGTTCTTC. It codes for CASSTGAGGMNEQFF.

A single count supports this clone. V gene TRBV27 combines with J gene TRBJ2-7; 11 nucleotides line up with TRBD2. CDR1 and CDR2 (germline): MNHEY, SMNVEV (reference sequence). The CDR3 covers 16 residues. Trimming took 4 bases from V and 5 from J; bases not matched to a gene: 10. The CDR3 DNA is TGTGCCAGCAGTTCCACCCCACTAGCGGGGGAAGACGAGCAGTACTTC. Its translation is CASSSTPLAGEDEQYF.

The gene calls are TRBV7-9 and TRBJ2-5; D is undetermined. Germline lookup yields CDR1 SEHNR and CDR2 FQNEAQ (reference sequence). This CDR3 is 14 amino acids long. V gave up 2 bases and J gave up 4 bases, with 11 bases separating them. CDR3 in DNA: TGTGCCAGCAGCTTAATGGGAACACGAGAGACCCAGTACTTC. This encodes CASSLMGTRETQYF.

The chain joins TRBV7-9 to TRBJ1-5; D uncertain. V lost 1 base and J 3 bases, leaving 7 bases between the germline ends. This CDR3 is 14 amino acids long. Germline CDR1 reads SEHNR; CDR2 reads FQNEAQ (reference sequence). The CDR3 spells CASSLGAFNQPQHF. As DNA, the CDR3 is TGTGCCAGCAGCTTAGGGGCCTTCAATCAGCCCCAGCATTTT.

The chain has TRBV29-1 and TRBJ2-7; 8 positions agree with TRBD1. CDR1 and CDR2 from the germline V gene are SQVTM and ANQGSEA. CDR3 length equals 14 residues. Germline trimming cut 4 bases from V and 2 bases from J; bases unmatched to any gene: 7. This chain's CDR3 is CSVVTGVLAYEQYF. The CDR3 region has the DNA TGCAGCGTTGTGACAGGGGTCCTAGCCTACGAGCAGTACTTC.

This clone was found once. The V gene is TRBV30, the J gene TRBJ1-1, with D uncertain. CDR1 GTSNPN and CDR2 SVGIG come from the germline V gene (reference sequence). Trimming shortened V by 2 bases and J by 10 bases, and 5 bases separated the two germline ends. The CDR3 has 9 residues. The CDR3 DNA follows: TGTGCCTGGAGTCCCGGAGCTTTCTTT. It translates to CAWSPGAFF.

The chain couples TRBV7-2 to TRBJ2-2; TRBD1 matches 7 bases. The V gene's germline CDR1 is SGHTA and CDR2 FQGNSA. After removal of 1 base from V and 2 bases from J, the junction contained 1 base not matched to a gene. CDR3 length: 15 amino acids. The CDR3 sequence is CASSLVGGNTGELFF. DNA of the CDR3: TGTGCCAGCAGCTTAGTAGGGGGCAACACCGGGGAGCTGTTTTTT.

V is TRBV7-2 and J is TRBJ2-7, with 8 bases fitting TRBD2. The CDR3 length is 15 residues. Germline-derived CDR1 and CDR2 are SGHTA and FQGNSA. The V gene end was trimmed by 2 bases and the J gene end by 1 base; junction bases not matched to a gene: 4. The CDR3 is CASSLSGRGSYEQYF. The CDR3 DNA reads TGTGCCAGCAGCTTAAGCGGGAGAGGGTCCTACGAGCAGTACTTC.